The 21 T cell receptor beta chains in this list originate from one sample, sequenced in a study of monozygotic twins with inflammatory bowel disease. TCRdb re-called the 5' RACE reads, yielding one record per CDR3 amino acid sequence without DNA. This repertoire includes 330,000 or so distinct CDR3 sequences. The specimen was blood. These receptors originate from a human donor with ulcerative colitis or Crohn's disease, or a healthy co-twin of an affected twin (not recorded which).

J is TRBJ1-1 and V is TRBV11-2; as DNA is missing, the TRBD1 call by TCRdb cannot be tested. Germline V gives CDR1 SGHAT, CDR2 FQNNGV. The CDR3 is 15 residues long. The CDR3 loop is CASSLEPGGNTEAFF. Full variable domain (remainder filled in from reference TRBV11-2 and TRBJ1-1): EAGVAQSPRYKIIEKRQSVAFWCNPISGHATLYWYQQILGQGPKLLIQFQNNGVVDDSQLPKDRFSAERLKGVDSTLKIQPAKLEDSAVYLCASSLEPGGNTEAFFGQGTRLTVV.

The V gene is TRBV13, the J gene TRBJ2-5; the D gene TCRdb calls, TRBD2, cannot be checked with no DNA. The CDR3 has 17 residues. Germline CDR1 is PRHDT and CDR2 is FYEKMQ (reference sequence). CDR3 sequence: CASSLLVSSGGVETQYF.

The chain has TRBV27 and TRBJ2-3. CDR3 size: 13 residues. Germline V lookup: CDR1 MNHEY, CDR2 SMNVEV (reference sequence). The CDR3 spells CASSLSGTDTQYF.

The CDR3 spells CASSPQVLSYEQYF. The chain links TRBV27 to TRBJ2-7. Germline V gene sequence: CDR1 MNHEY, CDR2 SMNVEV (reference sequence). The CDR3 loop spans 14 amino acids.

The rearrangement uses TRBV20-1 and TRBJ2-7. CDR3 length: 13 residues. In germline, CDR1 is DFQATT, CDR2 SNEGSKA (reference sequence). CDR3 sequence reads: CSALPRRQYEQYF.

The chain couples TRBV5-1 to TRBJ2-3; TCRdb lists TRBD1, though no DNA is available to test this call. Germline V gives CDR1 SGHRS, CDR2 YFSETQ. There are 16 residues in the CDR3. This CDR3 reads CASSLRLAGPTDTQYF.

The CDR3 is CASSSDGAGELFF. This chain connects TRBV7-9 to TRBJ2-2. The CDR3 runs 13 residues. CDR1 SEHNR and CDR2 FQNEAQ come from the germline V gene (reference sequence).

J is TRBJ2-2 and V is TRBV12-3 or TRBV12-4; TCRdb reports TRBD1, a call that lacks DNA to check it against. The CDR3 runs 12 residues. CDR3 sequence: CASSFRAGELFF.

The chain combines TRBV12-3 or TRBV12-4 with TRBJ2-6. This CDR3 has 14 residues. The CDR3 sequence: CASSLGSGTNVLTF.

The chain has TRBV5-1 and TRBJ2-5; TCRdb gives TRBD2 as the D gene, but with no DNA this cannot be confirmed. The CDR3 contains 16 residues. Looked up from germline, CDR1 is SGHRS and CDR2 is YFSETQ. The CDR3 reads CASSLGARRLQETQYF.

The rearrangement joins TRBV6-1 to TRBJ1-5; TCRdb selects TRBD1, and the lack of DNA leaves this call unchecked. Per germline, CDR1 MNHNS and CDR2 SASEGT. The CDR3 runs to 15 residues. The CDR3 loop is CASRGTGTGNQPQHF.

The rearrangement uses TRBV25-1 and TRBJ1-2; without DNA, the TCRdb call of TRBD1 cannot be checked. CDR3 length equals 15 residues. CDR1 is MGHDK, CDR2 SYGVNS, per germline. The CDR3 here is CASTIGQGASSRYTF.

The chain combines TRBV28 with TRBJ1-1; the D call from TCRdb, TRBD1, cannot be confirmed without DNA. Germline V CDR1 and CDR2: MDHEN, SYDVKM. The CDR3 length is 14 residues. The CDR3 loop is CASRATGVNTEAFF.

V gene TRBV20-1 combines with J gene TRBJ1-2; there is no DNA to check the TCRdb D call of TRBD1. This CDR3 is 13 amino acids long. Germline V gene sequence: CDR1 DFQATT, CDR2 SNEGSKA (reference sequence). The CDR3 sequence: CSAIGPVRAGYTF.

The chain carries TRBV4-3 and TRBJ2-7. The CDR3 is 15 amino acids. Germline assignment: CDR1 LGHNA and CDR2 YSLEER. This chain's CDR3 is CASSQEAQWAYEQYF.

The V call is TRBV7-2, the J call TRBJ2-7; TCRdb picks TRBD1, but there is no DNA to check that call. This CDR3 region has 16 residues. Germline loops: CDR1 SGHTA, CDR2 FQGNSA. This CDR3 reads CASSLDGTGISYEQYF. Full variable domain (outside the CDR3, taken from reference TRBV7-2 and TRBJ2-7): GAGVSQSPSNKVTEKGKDVELRCDPISGHTALYWYRQSLGQGLEFLIYFQGNSAPDKSGLPSDRFSAERTGGSVSTLTIQRTQQEDSAVYLCASSLDGTGISYEQYFGPGTRLTVT.

This CDR3 is CSVDFAGALGYTF. V gene TRBV29-1 combines with J gene TRBJ1-2; TCRdb's D call of TRBD1 is untestable without DNA. CDR1 is SQVTM, CDR2 ANQGSEA, per germline. CDR3 size: 13 residues.

This sequence joins TRBV19 and TRBJ1-5. Germline CDR1 and CDR2: LNHDA and SQIVND (reference sequence). The CDR3 runs to 14 residues. This CDR3 is CASSPPIHLGPQHF.

CDR3 in amino acids: CAISEASYADTQYF. The gene calls are TRBV10-3 and TRBJ2-3. Looked up from germline, CDR1 is ENHRY and CDR2 is SYGVKD. The CDR3 runs 14 residues.

The J gene is TRBJ1-4, the V gene TRBV5-6; TCRdb selects TRBD1, and the lack of DNA leaves this call unchecked. Germline values: CDR1 SGHDT, CDR2 YYEEEE. The CDR3 totals 18 residues. The CDR3 reads CASSFVVSLGQKNEKLFF.

The V and J genes are TRBV20-1 and TRBJ2-1; lacking DNA, the TRBD1 call made by TCRdb goes unchecked. The CDR3 length is 14 residues. Germline CDR1 is DFQATT and CDR2 is SNEGSKA (reference sequence). The CDR3: CSARDDKGLREQFF.